These 11 T cell receptor beta chains share one sample of origin, sequenced in a study of cytomegalovirus exposure and HLA in healthy donors. Vbeta (60) and Jbeta (13) primers were used in the PCR. The table came from immunoSEQ multiplex PCR; TCRdb's copy has only in-frame clones and leaves some out. The repertoire holds 150,000 to 200,000 clones, 70% to 75% seen once, with approximately 4.4% in the top ten. The specimen was PBMCs. The receptors originated from a young man in good health and CMV-seropositive.

This rearrangement joins TRBV19 to TRBJ2-3, with 10 bases that match TRBD2. The CDR3 is 16 amino acids. V shed 4 bases and J 5 bases; nucleotides not matched to a gene: 9. Per the germline V gene, CDR1 is LNHDA and CDR2 is SQIVND (reference sequence). CDR3 in amino acids: CASSSQAGGPGDTQYF. The CDR3 DNA reads TGTGCCAGTAGTAGTCAAGCGGGAGGGCCCGGAGATACGCAGTATTTT.

In this sample, this clone turned up a few times. The chain's CDR3 is CASRPATVNTEAFF. In nucleotides, the CDR3 is TGTGCCAGCAGGCCCGCGACAGTGAACACTGAAGCTTTCTTT. This chain links TRBV5-4 with TRBJ1-1; the D gene is possibly TRBD1 (5 bases). Germline CDR1 is SGHNT and CDR2 is YYREEE (reference sequence). With 5 bases removed from V and 0 bases from J, the gap between germline ends came to 11 bases. The CDR3 loop spans 14 amino acids.

This rearrangement joins TRBV6-5 to TRBJ2-2; perhaps TRBD1 as D (6 bases). V was shortened by 0 bases and J by 6 bases, with 11 bases between the two germline ends. The CDR3 is 15 amino acids. The V gene's germline CDR1 is MNHEY and CDR2 SVGAGI. The CDR3 region is CASSYSVRGAGELFF. CDR3 bases: TGTGCCAGCAGTTACTCAGTCAGGGGCGCCGGGGAGCTGTTTTTT.

This clone was seen once. The CDR3 DNA follows: TGTGCCAGTACCCCCGGGACAGCGACAGATACGCAGTATTTT. Translation: CASTPGTATDTQYF. This chain connects TRBV19 to TRBJ2-3, with 7 bases matching TRBD1. Germline CDR1 is LNHDA and CDR2 is SQIVND (reference sequence). V was pared by 7 bases and J by 3 bases, with 7 bases of the junction left unmatched. The CDR3 spans 14 residues. Full variable domain (remainder filled in from reference TRBV19 and TRBJ2-3): DGGITQSPKYLFRKEGQNVTLSCEQNLNHDAMYWYRQDPGQGLRLIYYSQIVNDFQKGDIAEGYSVSREKKESFPLTVTSAQKNPTAFYLCASTPGTATDTQYFGPGTRLTVL.

This chain links TRBV5-5 with TRBJ1-1; tentatively, D is TRBD1 (5 bases). From germline, CDR1 is SGHKS and CDR2 YYEKEE (reference sequence). This CDR3 has 17 residues. The V end was cut by 0 bases, the J end by 3 bases, with 18 bases between. DNA of the CDR3: TGTGCCAGCAGCTTGGTGGACACTCGGCAGACCGACACTGAAGCTTTCTTT. This codes for CASSLVDTRQTDTEAFF.

This chain uses TRBV25-1 with TRBJ1-4; 10 bases line up with TRBD1. The length of the CDR3 is 15 residues. In germline, CDR1 is MGHDK, CDR2 SYGVNS. The J segment lost 7 bases and the V segment lost 8 bases, leaving 10 bases of the junction unmatched. CDR3 DNA: TGTGCCAGCCACCTTTCCGGGACAGGGGTTGAAAAACTGTTTTTT. The encoded protein is CASHLSGTGVEKLFF.

This chain uses TRBV5-6 with TRBJ2-3; 11 bases are a match to TRBD2. The germline CDR1 and CDR2 sequences are SGHDT and YYEEEE. This CDR3 region has 15 residues. Trimming removed 4 bases from V and 4 bases from J; junction bases left unmatched: 5. DNA of the CDR3: TGTGCCAGCAGCCGATTAGCGGGAGGGGCAGATACGCAGTATTTT. It encodes CASSRLAGGADTQYF.

The table lists this clone with a few counts. The chain recombines TRBV28 with TRBJ2-1; a weak D match, TRBD2 (5 bases). Trimming cost V 4 bases and J 0 bases, with 16 bases left between them. Germline V gene lookup returns CDR1 MDHEN and CDR2 SYDVKM. The CDR3 is made up of 17 amino acids. This CDR3 is CASSSPDWMASYNEQFF. CDR3 nucleotide sequence: TGTGCCAGCAGTTCCCCGGACTGGATGGCCTCCTACAATGAGCAGTTCTTC.

The chain uses TRBV19 and TRBJ1-3; TRBD1 matches 9 bases. The junction had 5 bases not matched to a gene; V was cut back by 5 bases and J by 0 bases. Germline V gene sequence: CDR1 LNHDA, CDR2 SQIVND (reference sequence). This CDR3 has 16 amino acids. CDR3 residues: CASSPTGGLSGNTIYF. CDR3 DNA sequence: TGTGCCAGTAGTCCTACAGGGGGCCTCTCTGGAAACACCATATATTTT.

The CDR3 nucleotides are TGTGCCTGGATGCCGGCGACAAGAGCTTTCTTT. It codes for CAWMPATRAFF. This sequence joins TRBV30 and TRBJ1-1, with D hard to call. The CDR3 covers 11 residues. Trimming stripped 4 bases from V and 10 bases from J, with 13 bases between. Germline-derived CDR1 and CDR2 are GTSNPN and SVGIG (reference sequence).

The rearrangement links TRBV2 to TRBJ2-3; tentative D call: TRBD1 (5 bases). V lost 7 bases to trimming and J lost 12 bases, with 20 bases between them. Germline-derived CDR1 and CDR2 are SNHLY and FYNNEI. CDR3 length: 13 amino acids. CDR3 nucleotides: TGTGCCAGCATCTCGCGGTCAGGGTCATCCCAGTATTTT. Its protein product is CASISRSGSSQYF. The full variable domain, with the rest looked up from reference TRBV2 and TRBJ2-3, is EPEVTQTPSHQVTQMGQEVILRCVPISNHLYFYWYRQILGQKVEFLVSFYNNEISEKSEIFDDQFSVERPDGSNFTLKIRSTKLEDSAMYFCASISRSGSSQYFGPGTRLTVL.